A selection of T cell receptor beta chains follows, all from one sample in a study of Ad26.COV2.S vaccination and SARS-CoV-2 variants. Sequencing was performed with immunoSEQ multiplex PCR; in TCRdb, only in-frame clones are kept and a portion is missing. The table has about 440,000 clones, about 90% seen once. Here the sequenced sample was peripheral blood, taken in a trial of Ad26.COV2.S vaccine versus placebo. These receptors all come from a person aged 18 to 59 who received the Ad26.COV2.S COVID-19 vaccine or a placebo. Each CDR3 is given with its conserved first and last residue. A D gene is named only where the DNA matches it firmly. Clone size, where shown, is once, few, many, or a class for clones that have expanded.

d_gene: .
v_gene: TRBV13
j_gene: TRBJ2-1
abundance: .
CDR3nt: TGTGCCAGCAGCCCCCCGGCTCCGGGGACATCCAAACCCCATCAGTTCTTC
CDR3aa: CASSPPAPGTSKPHQFF

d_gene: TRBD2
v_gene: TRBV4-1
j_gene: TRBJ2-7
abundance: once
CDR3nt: TGCGCCAGCAGTCATACTAGCGGGAGGTCAGAATCCTACGAGCAGTACTTC
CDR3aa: CASSHTSGRSESYEQYF

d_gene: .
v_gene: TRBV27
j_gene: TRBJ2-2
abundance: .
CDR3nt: TGTGCCAGCAGTTTTATTCCGGATCGCACCGGGGAGCTGTTTTTT
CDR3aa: CASSFIPDRTGELFF

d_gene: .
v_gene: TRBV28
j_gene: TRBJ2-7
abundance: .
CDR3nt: TGTGCCAGCAGCCTGCCGCCGTCCTACGAGCAGTACTTC
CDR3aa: CASSLPPSYEQYF

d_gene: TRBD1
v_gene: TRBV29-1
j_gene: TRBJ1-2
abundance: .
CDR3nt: TGCAGCACGAACAGGGGCGCACTGCCAAACTATGGCTACACCTTC
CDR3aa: CSTNRGALPNYGYTF

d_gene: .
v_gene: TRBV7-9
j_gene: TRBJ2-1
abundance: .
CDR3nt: TGTGCCAGCAGCTTAGAGCCTAGTTACAATGAGCAGTTCTTC
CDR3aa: CASSLEPSYNEQFF

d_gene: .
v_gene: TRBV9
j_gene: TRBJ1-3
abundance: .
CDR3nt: TGTGCCAGCAGCGAGGCCCCCATGGCCTCTGGAAACACCATATATTTT
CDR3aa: CASSEAPMASGNTIYF

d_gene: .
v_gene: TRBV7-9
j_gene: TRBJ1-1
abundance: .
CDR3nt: TGTGCCAGCAGCTTAGGGGAGATAAACACTGAAGCTTTCTTT
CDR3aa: CASSLGEINTEAFF

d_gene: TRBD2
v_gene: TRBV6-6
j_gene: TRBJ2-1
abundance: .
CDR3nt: TGTGCCAGCAGTTCCAGGAGCGGGAGAGCTCTGCCCTTGAAGTTCTTC
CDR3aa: CASSSRSGRALPLKFF

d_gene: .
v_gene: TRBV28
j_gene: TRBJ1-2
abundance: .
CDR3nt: TGTGCCAGCAGTTCCCGGGACCCTGGCAGGGTCTATGGCTACACCTTC
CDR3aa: CASSSRDPGRVYGYTF

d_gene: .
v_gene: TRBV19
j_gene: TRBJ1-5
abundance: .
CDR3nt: TGTGCCAGTAGTATAGAGGGAGCTGGGCAGCCCCAGCATTTT
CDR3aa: CASSIEGAGQPQHF

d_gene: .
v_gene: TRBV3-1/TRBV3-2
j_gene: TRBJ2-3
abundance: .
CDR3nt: TGTGCCAGCAGCCAGGCGCTGATTAGCACAGATACGCAGTATTTT
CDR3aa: CASSQALISTDTQYF

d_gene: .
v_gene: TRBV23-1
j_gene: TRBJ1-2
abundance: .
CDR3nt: TGCGCCAGCAGTCAATCGGAGGGTCACAATGGCTACACCTTC
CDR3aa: CASSQSEGHNGYTF

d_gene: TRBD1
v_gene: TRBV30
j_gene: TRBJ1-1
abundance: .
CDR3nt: TGTGCCTGGAGGCGGCAGGGGGCCGCTGAAGCTTTCTTT
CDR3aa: CAWRRQGAAEAFF

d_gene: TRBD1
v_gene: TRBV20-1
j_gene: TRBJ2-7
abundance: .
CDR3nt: TGCAGTGCTAGTATGCAGACAGGGGGTTACTACGAGCAGTACTTC
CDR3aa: CSASMQTGGYYEQYF

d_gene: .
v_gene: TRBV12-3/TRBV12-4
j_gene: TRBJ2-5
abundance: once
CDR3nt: TGTGCCAGCAGTTTGGGGAGGGAGACCCAGTACTTC
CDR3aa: CASSLGRETQYF

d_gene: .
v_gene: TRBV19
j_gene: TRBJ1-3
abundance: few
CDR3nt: TGTGCCTCCCCAGGGCCGGAGGGAAACACCATATATTTT
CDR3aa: CASPGPEGNTIYF

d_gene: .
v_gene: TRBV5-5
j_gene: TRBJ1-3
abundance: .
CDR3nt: TGTGCCAGCAGCTTTAGGGCTCAGAGGGCAGGAAACACCATATATTTT
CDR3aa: CASSFRAQRAGNTIYF

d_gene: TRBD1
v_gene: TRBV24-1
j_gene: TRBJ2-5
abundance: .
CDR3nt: TGTGCCACCAGTGAGCATACAGGGGGACGTGAGACCCAGTACTTC
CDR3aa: CATSEHTGGRETQYF

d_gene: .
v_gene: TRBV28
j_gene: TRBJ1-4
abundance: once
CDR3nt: TGTGCCAGCAGTTTACGCAGGGATCCCAATGAAAAACTGTTTTTT
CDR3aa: CASSLRRDPNEKLFF

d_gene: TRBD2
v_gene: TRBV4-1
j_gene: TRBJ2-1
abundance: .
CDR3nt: TGCGCCAGCAGCCAACCCCCTAGCGGGAGGATTGAGCAGTTCTTC
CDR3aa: CASSQPPSGRIEQFF

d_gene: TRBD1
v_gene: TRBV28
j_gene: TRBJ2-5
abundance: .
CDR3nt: TGTGCCAGCACTCTATCACGACAGGGATTGGAGACCCAGTACTTC
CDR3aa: CASTLSRQGLETQYF

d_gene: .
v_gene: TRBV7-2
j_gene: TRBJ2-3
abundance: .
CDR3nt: TGTGCCAGCAGCCTCCGGACTAGCACAGATACGCAGTATTTT
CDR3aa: CASSLRTSTDTQYF

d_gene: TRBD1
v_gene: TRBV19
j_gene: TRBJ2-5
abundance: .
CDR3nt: TGTGCCAGTAGTCCTACCCAACAGGGGGAAGAAACCCAGTACTTC
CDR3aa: CASSPTQQGEETQYF

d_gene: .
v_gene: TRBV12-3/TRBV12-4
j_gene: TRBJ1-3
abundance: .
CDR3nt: TGTGCCAGCAGTTTATCCGGAAACACCATATATTTT
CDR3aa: CASSLSGNTIYF

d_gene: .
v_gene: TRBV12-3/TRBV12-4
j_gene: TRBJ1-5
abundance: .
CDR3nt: TGTGCCAGCAGTCCAGATTCTAATCAGCCCCAGCATTTT
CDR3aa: CASSPDSNQPQHF

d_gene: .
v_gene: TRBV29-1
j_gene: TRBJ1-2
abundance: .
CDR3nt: TGCAGCGTCCAGGAGAATGAGGAGTATGGCTACACCTTC
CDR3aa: CSVQENEEYGYTF

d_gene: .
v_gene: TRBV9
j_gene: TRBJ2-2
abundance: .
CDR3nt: TGTGCCAGCCGACCCGACGATAGGTCCGGGGAGCTGTTTTTT
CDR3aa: CASRPDDRSGELFF